The 16 T cell receptor beta chains listed next were all sequenced from one sample in a study of cytomegalovirus exposure and HLA in healthy donors. The PCR was carried out with 60 Vbeta primers and 13 Jbeta primers. Sequencing was performed with immunoSEQ multiplex PCR; in TCRdb, only in-frame clones are kept and a portion is missing. Seen in this sample are about 150,000 clones; the ten most common clones hold roughly 1.9%. Sequencing used PBMCs. Receptors originate from a man aged 25-45 years in good health and CMV-seronegative.

The chain joins TRBV6-1 to TRBJ2-7; maybe TRBD2 (6 bases). V was cut by 6 bases and J by 0 bases, with 12 bases left in between. The V gene's germline CDR1 is MNHNS and CDR2 SASEGT. The CDR3 is made up of 14 amino acids. CDR3 in DNA: TGTGCCAGCAGGGGACTCATTGCCTCCTACGAGCAGTACTTC. This sequence encodes CASRGLIASYEQYF.

This chain connects TRBV9 to TRBJ2-1; the match to TRBD2 covers 8 bases. Germline V gene lookup returns CDR1 SGDLS and CDR2 YYNGEE. V lost 3 bases, J lost 7 bases, and 12 bases stayed unmatched. This CDR3 region has 16 residues. The CDR3 spells CASSAPGLGIRNEQFF. The CDR3 DNA follows: TGTGCCAGCAGCGCCCCGGGACTAGGGATACGGAATGAGCAGTTCTTC. Together with reference TRBV9 and TRBJ2-1, the CDR3 gives the full variable domain: DSGVTQTPKHLITATGQRVTLRCSPRSGDLSVYWYQQSLDQGLQFLIQYYNGEERAKGNILERFSAQQFPDLHSELNLSSLELGDSALYFCASSAPGLGIRNEQFFGPGTRLTVL.

Comments on this clone: Other DNA sequences within the sample encode an identical CDR3. The V and J genes are TRBV27 and TRBJ2-3, with 7 positions matching TRBD2. CDR1 and CDR2 (germline): MNHEY, SMNVEV (reference sequence). The CDR3 runs to 13 residues. After removal of 3 bases from V and 5 bases from J, the junction contained 2 bases not matched to a gene. The CDR3, as DNA: TGTGCCAGCAGTTTGGGGAGGGGAGATACGCAGTATTTT. Residues: CASSLGRGDTQYF.

V is TRBV7-6 and J is TRBJ2-7; TRBD1 aligns across 9 bases. J lost 2 bases, V lost 2 bases, and 4 bases had no gene match. Germline V CDR1 and CDR2: SGHVS, FNYEAQ. The CDR3 is 15 residues long. The DNA of the CDR3 is TGTGCCAGCAGCTTACCGGGACAGGGTCCCTACGAGCAGTACTTC. It yields the protein CASSLPGQGPYEQYF.

The chain links TRBV7-9 to TRBJ1-2, with D unresolved. Germline V gives CDR1 SEHNR, CDR2 FQNEAQ (reference sequence). Trimming left V 3 bases short and J 4 bases short, with 3 bases between. This CDR3 has 11 residues. In nucleotides, the CDR3 is TGTGCCAGCAGCTTCTTCTATGGCTACACCTTC. Its translation is CASSFFYGYTF.

The chain couples TRBV9 to TRBJ1-3; 7 nucleotides match TRBD1. The CDR3 consists of 18 residues. The germline gives CDR1 SGDLS, CDR2 YYNGEE. Unmatched junction bases numbered 9, after V lost 0 bases and J lost 0 bases. Here the CDR3 reads CASSVAVSGGVSGNTIYF. The CDR3 DNA sequence: TGTGCCAGCAGCGTAGCGGTATCAGGGGGTGTCTCTGGAAACACCATATATTTT.

This chain connects TRBV7-2 to TRBJ1-1, with D hard to call. This CDR3 region has 14 residues. Germline V gene sequence: CDR1 SGHTA, CDR2 FQGNSA. V dropped 1 base and J dropped 1 base, with 7 bases sitting between them. The CDR3 region is CASSLDWRNTEAFF. CDR3 DNA sequence: TGTGCCAGCAGCTTAGATTGGAGGAACACTGAAGCTTTCTTT.

This chain joins TRBV10-3 and TRBJ2-1, with 7 bases lining up with TRBD1. Germline loops: CDR1 ENHRY, CDR2 SYGVKD. CDR3 length: 15 residues. V gave up 4 bases and J gave up 4 bases; unmatched junction bases: 7. CDR3 amino acids: CAISGQGPGYNEQFF. The DNA of the CDR3 is TGTGCCATCAGTGGACAGGGTCCAGGGTACAATGAGCAGTTCTTC.

The chain combines TRBV5-1 with TRBJ2-2, with D possibly matching TRBD2 (5 bases). V lost 4 bases to trimming and J lost 6 bases, with 7 bases between them. CDR1 is SGHRS, CDR2 YFSETQ, per germline. CDR3 length: 12 residues. The CDR3 reads CASSQRPGELFF. In nucleotides, the CDR3 is TGCGCCAGCAGCCAGCGGCCCGGGGAGCTGTTTTTT.

CDR3 nucleotides: TGTGCCAGTAGTATTTCAGGCCCCTGGGAGCAGTACTTC. Amino acids: CASSISGPWEQYF. The V call is TRBV19, the J call TRBJ2-7; D is undetermined. CDR1 LNHDA and CDR2 SQIVND come from the germline V gene (reference sequence). V gave up 3 bases and J gave up 7 bases, with 13 bases separating them. The CDR3 has 13 residues.

V and J are TRBV19 and TRBJ2-4, with 9 bases lining up with TRBD1. Trimming at V came to 2 bases and at J to 7 bases, leaving 6 bases not matched to a gene. This CDR3 contains 15 residues. The germline V gene has CDR1 LNHDA and CDR2 SQIVND (reference sequence). The CDR3 DNA reads as TGTGCCAGTAGTATATTTGGGACAGGGTCGAACATTCAGTACTTC. Translated: CASSIFGTGSNIQYF. The full variable domain, its missing parts supplied by reference TRBV19 and TRBJ2-4, is DGGITQSPKYLFRKEGQNVTLSCEQNLNHDAMYWYRQDPGQGLRLIYYSQIVNDFQKGDIAEGYSVSREKKESFPLTVTSAQKNPTAFYLCASSIFGTGSNIQYFGAGTRLSVL.

This rearrangement joins TRBV2 to TRBJ2-1; TRBD2 matches 8 bases. Trimming cost V 6 bases and J 9 bases; bases outside gene matches: 7. CDR1 and CDR2 (germline): SNHLY, FYNNEI. The CDR3 is made up of 13 amino acids. The CDR3 is CASRAGEDGEQFF. The CDR3 DNA reads as TGTGCCAGCAGAGCGGGAGAAGACGGTGAGCAGTTCTTC.

The J gene is TRBJ1-3, the V gene TRBV5-8; 8 bases align to TRBD1. V lost 4 bases, J lost 4 bases, and 7 bases stayed unmatched. The CDR3 is made up of 15 amino acids. Germline CDR1 SGHTS, CDR2 YDEGEE. The CDR3 DNA is TGTGCCAGCAGCCGGAGGACAGGGTACGGAAACACCATATATTTT. It is translated as CASSRRTGYGNTIYF.

The V call is TRBV7-8, the J call TRBJ2-5; D ambiguous. Germline assignment: CDR1 SGHVS and CDR2 FQNEAQ. This CDR3 is built from 14 residues. V lost 0 bases and J 2 bases, leaving 7 bases between the germline ends. The CDR3: CASSLASLQETQYF. The DNA of the CDR3 is TGTGCCAGCAGCTTAGCCTCGCTACAAGAGACCCAGTACTTC.

The CDR3 DNA sequence: TGTGCCAGCTCACCTTCAGGACAGCTTGAAGCTTTCTTT. Protein sequence: CASSPSGQLEAFF. The chain joins TRBV18 to TRBJ1-1; D is possibly TRBD1 (6 bases). The CDR3 sequence is 13 residues long. CDR1 is KGHSH, CDR2 LQKENI, per germline. Trimming pared 3 bases from V and 7 bases from J, leaving 12 bases between.

V and J are TRBV29-1 and TRBJ1-2; D unresolved. The ends were cut back, 1 base at V and 5 bases at J, with 14 bases in the middle. Germline V lookup: CDR1 SQVTM, CDR2 ANQGSEA. The CDR3 contains 14 residues. The CDR3 coding sequence is TGCAGCGTTGAAGCAAGTCCGGGAGGGTATGGCTACACCTTC. It is translated as CSVEASPGGYGYTF.